The 20 T cell receptor beta chains listed next were all sequenced from one sample in a study of molecular identifiers for immune sequencing clone quantification (dated by TCRdb to 2017 to 2018). The library was made by PCR. TCRdb records NextSeq 500 as the sequencer. In TCRdb, the public reads were trimmed at Q25 with fastp and aligned with MiXCR, with productive beta chains retained. Entries that share a CDR3 protein sequence are merged under the most common genes and DNA. The sample includes around 320,000 distinct CDR3 sequences, with roughly 24% observed a single time. The ten largest clones capture roughly 0.7% of the sample. Sequenced sample: naive CD8+ T cells from blood, with Jurkat cell RNA spiked in. The cell subset or site label here, explained by the study, means: FACS-sorted CD8+CD4-CCR7+CD45RA+ naive T cells. All receptors derive from a human donor in good health. Some libraries in this study had Jurkat cell RNA spiked in.

This chain links TRBV29-1 with TRBJ1-1; D might be TRBD1 (5 bases). V was cut by 5 bases and J by 5 bases, with 21 bases left in between. This CDR3 comprises 15 residues. Germline V gene sequence: CDR1 SQVTM, CDR2 ANQGSEA. The chain's CDR3 is CSVFGGDLVITEAFF. CDR3 sequence (DNA): TGCAGCGTTTTTGGAGGGGACCTGGTCATAACTGAAGCTTTCTTT.

There are many counts of this clonotype. The J gene is TRBJ1-5, the V gene TRBV2; maybe TRBD1 (6 bases). This CDR3 spans 15 amino acids. With 8 bases removed from V and 2 bases from J, the gap between germline ends came to 16 bases. Germline CDR1 reads SNHLY; CDR2 reads FYNNEI. Here the CDR3 DNA reads TGTGCCAGCTCAGACAGGCCACAGGGCAATCAGCCCCAGCATTTT. Translation gives CASSDRPQGNQPQHF.

The chain combines TRBV13 with TRBJ2-3; 11 bases are a match to TRBD2. The CDR3 sequence is 17 residues long. J lost 4 bases, V lost 4 bases, and 10 bases had no gene match. Germline CDR1 PRHDT, CDR2 FYEKMQ (reference sequence). The CDR3 nucleotides read TGTGCCAGCAGCTACACCCTTACTAGCGGGAGCGCAGATACGCAGTATTTT. Protein sequence: CASSYTLTSGSADTQYF.

The V and J genes are TRBV11-2 and TRBJ1-2, with a tentative D call TRBD1 (6 bases). Germline CDR1 is SGHAT and CDR2 is FQNNGV. V was cut by 1 base and J by 4 bases, with 22 bases left in between. This CDR3 has 18 residues. CDR3 loop: CASSLAGATLERAYGYTF. The CDR3 DNA reads as TGTGCCAGCAGCTTAGCGGGGGCGACGCTGGAGAGAGCCTATGGCTACACCTTC. Looking up the rest from reference TRBV11-2 and TRBJ1-2 gives the full variable domain: EAGVAQSPRYKIIEKRQSVAFWCNPISGHATLYWYQQILGQGPKLLIQFQNNGVVDDSQLPKDRFSAERLKGVDSTLKIQPAKLEDSAVYLCASSLAGATLERAYGYTFGSGTRLTVV.

A few counts support this clonotype. The genes are TRBV27 and TRBJ2-7, with D tentatively TRBD2 (6 bases). CDR3 length equals 16 residues. Looked up from germline, CDR1 is MNHEY and CDR2 is SMNVEV (reference sequence). The V end was cut by 5 bases, the J end by 4 bases, with 21 bases between. CDR3 sequence: CASSELGLREGYEQYF. The CDR3 DNA is TGTGCCAGCAGTGAGCTGGGACTCCGTGAGGGGTACGAGCAGTACTTC.

The genes are TRBV6-5 and TRBJ2-7; the D call may be TRBD1 or TRBD2 (5 bases each). The CDR3 is 16 amino acids. CDR1 and CDR2 (germline): MNHEY, SVGAGI. Trimming left V 0 bases short and J 3 bases short, with 15 bases between. CDR3 amino acids: CASSYSGVKRVYEQYF. The CDR3 DNA reads TGTGCCAGCAGTTACTCGGGGGTAAAACGAGTCTACGAGCAGTACTTC.

Ten or more counts support this clonotype. The chain is built from TRBV4-1 and TRBJ1-1; D is uncertain. V lost 3 bases and J lost 1, with 21 bases in between. The germline gives CDR1 MGHRA, CDR2 YSYEKL. CDR3 length equals 18 residues. CDR3 in amino acids: CASSQSLKYKVTNTEAFF. CDR3 DNA: TGCGCCAGCAGCCAGAGTTTAAAGTATAAGGTCACGAACACTGAAGCTTTCTTT.

In its sample, this clonotype was seen many times. V is TRBV20-1 and J is TRBJ1-1; maybe TRBD1 (5 bases). This CDR3 contains 14 residues. V was pared by 3 bases and J by 3 bases, with 14 bases between. Germline V gene lookup returns CDR1 DFQATT and CDR2 SNEGSKA (reference sequence). The CDR3 sequence is CSASSARAYTEAFF. The CDR3 nucleotides read TGCAGTGCTAGTTCTGCCAGGGCTTACACTGAAGCTTTCTTT.

In its sample, this clonotype was seen a few times. The chain employs TRBV23-1 and TRBJ2-5; 8 nucleotides match TRBD2. TRBV23-1 is an ORF, with its function uncertain. Trimming at V came to 7 bases and at J to 0 bases, leaving 7 bases not matched to a gene. The CDR3 sequence is 15 residues long. This CDR3 is CASTLQRENQETQYF. CDR3 coding DNA: TGCGCCAGCACTCTACAGCGGGAGAACCAAGAGACCCAGTACTTC.

This clonotype occurred a few times. CDR3 residues: CSAQGLAGDGTSYEQYF. The DNA for the CDR3 is TGCAGTGCCCAAGGACTAGCGGGGGACGGGACGTCCTACGAGCAGTACTTC. V gene TRBV20-1 combines with J gene TRBJ2-7, with TRBD2 matching over 13 bases. Germline assignment: CDR1 DFQATT and CDR2 SNEGSKA (reference sequence). V lost 6 bases and J lost 1; bases outside the gene matches: 12. The CDR3 runs to 17 residues.

This clonotype has ten or more counts. The chain carries TRBV30 and TRBJ2-7; 8 bases agree with TRBD2. The germline gives CDR1 GTSNPN, CDR2 SVGIG (reference sequence). V was clipped by 3 bases and J by 3 bases; unmatched bases: 4. This CDR3 contains 13 residues. CDR3 nucleotide sequence: TGTGCCTGGAGCTCGAGCGGGGGCTACGAGCAGTACTTC. Residues: CAWSSSGGYEQYF.

This rearrangement joins TRBV4-3 to TRBJ2-7; a weak D match, TRBD2 (6 bases). Trimming took 3 bases from V and 2 from J, leaving 14 bases between them. Germline-derived CDR1 and CDR2 are LGHNA and YSLEER. The CDR3 covers 15 residues. The CDR3 DNA follows: TGCGCCAGCAGCCAGGAGGGCGGAGGGCCCTACGAGCAGTACTTC. This translates into CASSQEGGGPYEQYF.

The table lists this clonotype with many counts. The gene calls are TRBV2 and TRBJ2-3; 9 bases are a match to TRBD2. The CDR3 extends over 17 amino acids. J was trimmed by 0 bases and V by 6 bases; bases with no gene match: 10. CDR1 SNHLY and CDR2 FYNNEI come from the germline V gene. In nucleotides, the CDR3 is TGTGCCAGCAGGGTTAGCGGGAGCTCTTCTAGCACAGATACGCAGTATTTT. Its translation: CASRVSGSSSSTDTQYF.

In regard to this clonotype: Being one base from a much bigger clone, this may be a read error. J is TRBJ2-3 and V is TRBV7-2, with D tentatively TRBD1 or TRBD2 (5 bases each). This CDR3 spans 16 amino acids. The germline V gene encodes CDR1 SGHTA and CDR2 FQGNSA. The CDR3 sequence: CASRLGSWDGTDTQYF. CDR3 DNA sequence: TGTGCCAGCCGCTTAGGGTCCTGGGACGGCACAGATACGCAGTATTTT. Filled out from reference TRBV7-2 and TRBJ2-3, the complete variable domain reads GAGVSQSPSNKVTEKGKDVELRCDPISGHTALYWYRQSLGQGLEFLIYFQGNSAPDKSGLPSDRFSAERTGGSVSTLTIQRTQQEDSAVYLCASRLGSWDGTDTQYFGPGTRLTVL.

V and J are TRBV30 and TRBJ2-1; D gene unclear. In germline, CDR1 is GTSNPN, CDR2 SVGIG (reference sequence). The V end was cut by 2 bases, the J end by 8 bases, with 13 bases between. The CDR3 is 13 amino acids. The CDR3 is CAWSYTRTDEQFF. The CDR3 DNA follows: TGTGCCTGGAGTTACACAAGGACCGATGAGCAGTTCTTC.

The chain recombines TRBV2 with TRBJ2-7, with D possibly being TRBD1 (7 bases). Trimming took off 7 bases at V and 3 bases at J, with 19 bases between the two ends. Germline-derived CDR1 and CDR2 are SNHLY and FYNNEI. The CDR3 has 15 residues. The CDR3 region is CASTGGDSYYYEQYF. Here the CDR3 DNA reads TGTGCCAGCACCGGAGGGGACAGCTACTACTACGAGCAGTACTTC. Based on the CDR3 plus reference TRBV2 and TRBJ2-7, the full variable domain is EPEVTQTPSHQVTQMGQEVILRCVPISNHLYFYWYRQILGQKVEFLVSFYNNEISEKSEIFDDQFSVERPDGSNFTLKIRSTKLEDSAMYFCASTGGDSYYYEQYFGPGTRLTVT.

This clonotype has more than one count but fewer than ten. The chain is built from TRBV19 and TRBJ2-3; the D is unclear. V was clipped by 1 base and J by 4 bases, with 12 bases between them. The germline CDR1 and CDR2 sequences are LNHDA and SQIVND (reference sequence). The CDR3 runs 15 residues. The DNA of the CDR3 is TGTGCCAGTAGTATAGGGGTAGGTCAACCAGATACGCAGTATTTT. It yields the protein CASSIGVGQPDTQYF.

About this clonotype: A much larger clone differs from this one at a single base, so this may be a read error. The CDR3 nucleotides are TGTGCCAGCAGTTACTTGACGGGATGTAGGGACGAGCAGTACTTC. This encodes CASSYLTGCRDEQYF. V usage is TRBV6-5 and J usage is TRBJ2-7; D might be TRBD2 (5 bases). Germline V gives CDR1 MNHEY, CDR2 SVGAGI. Trimming took 1 base from V and 5 from J, leaving 15 bases between them. There are 15 residues in the CDR3.

This clonotype was recorded at least ten times. The J gene is TRBJ2-7, the V gene TRBV5-6; 9 bases agree with TRBD2. The V and J ends lost 4 bases and 3 bases, in that order; junction bases with no gene match: 5. Per germline, CDR1 SGHDT and CDR2 YYEEEE. There are 14 residues in the CDR3. The CDR3 sequence: CASSATSGIYEQYF. CDR3 DNA sequence: TGTGCCAGCAGCGCGACTAGCGGCATCTACGAGCAGTACTTC.

The chain couples TRBV4-3 to TRBJ1-2; 7 bases are shared with TRBD1. V lost 4 bases to trimming and J lost 8 bases; unmatched junction nucleotides: 10. The germline CDR1 and CDR2 sequences are LGHNA and YSLEER. This CDR3 comprises 14 residues. The CDR3, as DNA: TGCGCCAGCAGCCGAATGACAGGGTACGACGGCTACACCTTC. It translates to CASSRMTGYDGYTF.